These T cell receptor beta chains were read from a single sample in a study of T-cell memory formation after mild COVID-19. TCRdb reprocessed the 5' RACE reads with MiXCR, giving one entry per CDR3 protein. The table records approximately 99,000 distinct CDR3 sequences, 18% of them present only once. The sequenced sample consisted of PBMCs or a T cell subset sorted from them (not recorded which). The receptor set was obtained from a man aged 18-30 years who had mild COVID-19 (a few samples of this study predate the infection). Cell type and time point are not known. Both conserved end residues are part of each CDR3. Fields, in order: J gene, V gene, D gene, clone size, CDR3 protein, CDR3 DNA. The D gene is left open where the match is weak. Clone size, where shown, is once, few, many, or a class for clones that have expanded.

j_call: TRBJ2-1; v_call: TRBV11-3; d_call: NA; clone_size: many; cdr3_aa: CASSSGGGPYNEQFF; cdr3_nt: TGTGCCAGCAGCTCGGGGGGCGGCCCTTACAATGAGCAGTTCTTC
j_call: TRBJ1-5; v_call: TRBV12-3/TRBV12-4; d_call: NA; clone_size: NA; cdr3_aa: CASSPVGGANQPQHF; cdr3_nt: TGTGCCAGCAGCCCCGTGGGGGGGGCCAATCAGCCCCAGCATTTT
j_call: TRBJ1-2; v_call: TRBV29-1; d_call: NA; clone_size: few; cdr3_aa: CSVDGWGAKDGYTF; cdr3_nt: TGCAGCGTTGATGGGTGGGGGGCTAAGGATGGCTACACCTTC
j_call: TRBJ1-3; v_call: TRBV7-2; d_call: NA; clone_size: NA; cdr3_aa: CASSQGGNTIYF; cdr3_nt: TGTGCCAGCAGCCAAGGGGGAAACACCATATATTTT
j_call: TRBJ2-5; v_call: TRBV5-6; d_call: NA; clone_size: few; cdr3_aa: CASSRAGAPETQYF; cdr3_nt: TGTGCCAGCAGCCGGGCGGGGGCCCCAGAGACCCAGTACTTC
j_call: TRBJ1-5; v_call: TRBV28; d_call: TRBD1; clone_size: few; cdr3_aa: CASSSDRVGQPQHF; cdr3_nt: TGTGCCAGCAGTTCAGACAGGGTGGGGCAGCCCCAGCATTTT
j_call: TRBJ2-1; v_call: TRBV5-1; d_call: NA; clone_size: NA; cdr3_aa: CASSPTSLRPEQFF; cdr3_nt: TGCGCCAGCAGTCCGACTAGTCTCCGTCCGGAGCAGTTCTTC
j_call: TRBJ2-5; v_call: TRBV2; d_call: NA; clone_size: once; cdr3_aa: CASSPRIETQYF; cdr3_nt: TGTGCCAGCAGTCCCCGGATAGAGACCCAGTACTTC
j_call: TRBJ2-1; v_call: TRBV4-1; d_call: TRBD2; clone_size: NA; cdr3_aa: CASSRGASGSYNEQFF; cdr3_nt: TGCGCCAGCAGCCGAGGTGCTAGCGGGAGCTACAATGAGCAGTTCTTC
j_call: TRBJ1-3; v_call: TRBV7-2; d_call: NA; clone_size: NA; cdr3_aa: CASSLVPSSGNTIYF; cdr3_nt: TGTGCCAGCAGCTTAGTCCCGAGCTCTGGAAACACCATATATTTT
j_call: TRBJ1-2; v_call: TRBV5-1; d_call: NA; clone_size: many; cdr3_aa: CASSLEQNYGYTF; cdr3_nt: TGTGCCAGCAGCTTAGAACAGAACTATGGCTACACCTTC
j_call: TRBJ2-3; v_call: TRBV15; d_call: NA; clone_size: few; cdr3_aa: CATSRGGRLNSDTQYF; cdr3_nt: TGTGCCACCAGCAGAGGGGGCCGTCTTAACTCAGATACGCAGTATTTT
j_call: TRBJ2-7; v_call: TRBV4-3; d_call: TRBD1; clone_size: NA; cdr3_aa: CASSRRQGGGYEQYF; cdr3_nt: TGCGCCAGCAGCCGCCGACAGGGTGGGGGCTACGAGCAGTACTTC
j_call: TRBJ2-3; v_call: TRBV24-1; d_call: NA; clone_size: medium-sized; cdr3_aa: CATGGRSSPLTQYF; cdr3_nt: TGTGCCACCGGGGGCCGGAGCAGTCCACTAACGCAGTATTTT
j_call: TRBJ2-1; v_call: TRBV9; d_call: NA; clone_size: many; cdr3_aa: CASSTQGSGYNEQFF; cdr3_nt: TGTGCCAGCAGCACCCAAGGGTCAGGCTACAATGAGCAGTTCTTC
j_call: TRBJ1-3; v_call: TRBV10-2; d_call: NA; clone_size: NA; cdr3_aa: CASYSSGLGNTIYF; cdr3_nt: TGCGCCAGTTATTCCTCGGGGCTCGGAAACACCATATATTTT
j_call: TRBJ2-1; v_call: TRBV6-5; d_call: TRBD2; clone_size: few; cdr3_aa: CASSYWAGGPYNEQFF; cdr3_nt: TGTGCCAGCAGTTACTGGGCGGGGGGACCCTACAATGAGCAGTTCTTC
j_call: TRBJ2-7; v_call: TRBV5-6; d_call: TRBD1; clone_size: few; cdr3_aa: CASSVKGQAYEQYF; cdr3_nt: TGTGCCAGCAGCGTAAAGGGACAGGCCTACGAGCAGTACTTC
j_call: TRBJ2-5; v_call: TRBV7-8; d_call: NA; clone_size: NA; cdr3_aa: CASSLARAGTQYF; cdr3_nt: TGTGCCAGCAGCTTAGCCCGCGCCGGGACCCAGTACTTC
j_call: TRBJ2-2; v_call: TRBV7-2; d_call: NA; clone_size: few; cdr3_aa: CASSFLANTGELFF; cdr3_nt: TGTGCCAGCAGCTTTCTAGCGAACACCGGGGAGCTGTTTTTT
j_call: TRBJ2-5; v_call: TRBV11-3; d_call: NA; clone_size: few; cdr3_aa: CASSSAGVEETQYF; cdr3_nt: TGTGCCAGCAGCTCCGCAGGAGTCGAGGAGACCCAGTACTTC
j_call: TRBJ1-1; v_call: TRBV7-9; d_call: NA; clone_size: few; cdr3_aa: CASSLRVSNTEAFF; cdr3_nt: TGTGCCAGCAGCTTACGGGTCTCGAACACTGAAGCTTTCTTT
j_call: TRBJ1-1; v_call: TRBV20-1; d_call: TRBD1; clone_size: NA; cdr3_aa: CSTGGNTEAFF; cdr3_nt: TGCAGTACAGGGGGGAACACTGAAGCTTTCTTT
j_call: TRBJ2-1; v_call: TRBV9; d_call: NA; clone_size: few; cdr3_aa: CASSVSGTTEQFF; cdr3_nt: TGTGCCAGCAGCGTTTCCGGGACAACTGAGCAGTTCTTC
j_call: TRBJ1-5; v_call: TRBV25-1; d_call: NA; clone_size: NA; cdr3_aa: CASRTGAEGSQPQHF; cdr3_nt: TGTGCCAGCAGAACGGGCGCCGAGGGGAGTCAGCCCCAGCATTTT
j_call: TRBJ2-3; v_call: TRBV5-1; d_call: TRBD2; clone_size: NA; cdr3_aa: CASSRLAGSLDTQYF; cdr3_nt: TGCGCCAGCAGCCGACTAGCGGGGTCTCTAGATACGCAGTATTTT
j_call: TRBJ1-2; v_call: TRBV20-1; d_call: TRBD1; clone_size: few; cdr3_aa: CSVPEGGSRRGYTF; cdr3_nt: TGCAGTGTCCCGGAAGGGGGCAGCCGGCGAGGCTACACCTTC
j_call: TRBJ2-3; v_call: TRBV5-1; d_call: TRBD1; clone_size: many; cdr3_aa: CASSPTGTGADTQYF; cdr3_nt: TGCGCCAGCAGCCCAACGGGGACAGGGGCAGATACGCAGTATTTT
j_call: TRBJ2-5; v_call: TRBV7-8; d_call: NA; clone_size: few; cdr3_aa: CASSLAGTSRWTQYF; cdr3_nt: TGTGCCAGCAGCTTAGCGGGAACTAGTCGGTGGACCCAGTACTTC
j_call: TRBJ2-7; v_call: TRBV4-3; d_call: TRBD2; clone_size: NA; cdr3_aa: CASSQEGGTKQYF; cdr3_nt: TGCGCCAGCAGCCAAGAGGGGGGGACCAAGCAGTACTTC
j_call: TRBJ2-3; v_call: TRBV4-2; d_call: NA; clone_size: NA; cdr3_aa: CASSQGSWTDTQYF; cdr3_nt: TGTGCCAGCAGCCAAGGGTCATGGACAGATACGCAGTATTTT
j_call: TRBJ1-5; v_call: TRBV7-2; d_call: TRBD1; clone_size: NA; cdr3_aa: CASRLTGGNQPQHF; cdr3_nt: TGTGCCAGCAGACTTACAGGGGGAAATCAGCCCCAGCATTTT
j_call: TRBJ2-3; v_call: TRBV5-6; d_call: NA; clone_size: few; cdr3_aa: CASSFLLGTQYF; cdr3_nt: TGTGCCAGCAGCTTCTTACTCGGAACGCAGTATTTT
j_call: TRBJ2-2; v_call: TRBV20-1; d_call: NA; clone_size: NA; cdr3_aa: CSARDPVYNTGELFF; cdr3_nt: TGCAGTGCTAGAGATCCTGTGTATAACACCGGGGAGCTGTTTTTT
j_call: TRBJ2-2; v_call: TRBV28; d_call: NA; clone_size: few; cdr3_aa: CASTVPNTGELFF; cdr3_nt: TGTGCCAGCACTGTCCCGAACACCGGGGAGCTGTTTTTT
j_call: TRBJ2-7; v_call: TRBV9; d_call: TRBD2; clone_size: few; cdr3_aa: CASSVAGTSGAMYEQYF; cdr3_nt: TGTGCCAGCAGCGTAGCCGGGACTAGCGGTGCGATGTACGAGCAGTACTTC
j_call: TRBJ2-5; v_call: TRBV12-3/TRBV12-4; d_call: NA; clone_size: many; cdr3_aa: CATSGSRTQYF; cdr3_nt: TGTGCCACCTCAGGGTCGAGGACCCAGTACTTC
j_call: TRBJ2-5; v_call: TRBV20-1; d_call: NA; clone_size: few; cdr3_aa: CSAPYRSRGETQYF; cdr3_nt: TGCAGTGCACCTTATAGGTCGAGGGGAGAGACCCAGTACTTC
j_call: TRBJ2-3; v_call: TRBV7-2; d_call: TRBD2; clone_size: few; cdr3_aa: CASSSKRGGPDTQYF; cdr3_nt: TGTGCCAGCAGTTCTAAGCGGGGGGGCCCAGATACGCAGTATTTT
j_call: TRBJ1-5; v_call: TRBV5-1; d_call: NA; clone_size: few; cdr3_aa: CASSPTGSRQPQHF; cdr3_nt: TGCGCCAGCAGCCCGACAGGATCTAGGCAGCCCCAGCATTTT
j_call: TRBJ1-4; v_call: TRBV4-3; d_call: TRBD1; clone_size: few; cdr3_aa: CASSQSDRANEKLFF; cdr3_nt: TGCGCCAGCAGCCAATCTGACAGGGCTAATGAAAAACTGTTTTTT
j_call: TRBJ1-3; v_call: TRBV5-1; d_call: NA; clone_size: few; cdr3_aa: CASSFEGNTIYF; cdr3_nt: TGCGCCAGCAGCTTCGAGGGAAACACCATATATTTT
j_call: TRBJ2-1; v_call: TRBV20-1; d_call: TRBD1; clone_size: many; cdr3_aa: CSASPGTGEQFF; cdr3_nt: TGCAGTGCTAGCCCCGGGACAGGAGAGCAGTTCTTC
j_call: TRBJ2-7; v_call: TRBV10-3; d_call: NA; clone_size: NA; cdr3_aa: CAISRDGYEQYF; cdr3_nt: TGTGCCATCAGCCGGGACGGCTACGAGCAGTACTTC
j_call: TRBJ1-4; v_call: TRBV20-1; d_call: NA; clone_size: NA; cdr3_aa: CSALRQTNEKLFF; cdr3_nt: TGCAGTGCTTTGAGGCAGACTAATGAAAAACTGTTTTTT
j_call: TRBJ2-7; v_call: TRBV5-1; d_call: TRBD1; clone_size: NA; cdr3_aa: CASGRQGTYEQYF; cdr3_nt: TGCGCCAGCGGCCGACAGGGGACCTACGAGCAGTACTTC
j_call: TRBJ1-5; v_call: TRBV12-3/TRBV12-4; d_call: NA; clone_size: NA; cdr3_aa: CASSLRRGQPQHF; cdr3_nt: TGTGCCAGCAGTTTAAGGAGGGGCCAGCCCCAGCATTTT
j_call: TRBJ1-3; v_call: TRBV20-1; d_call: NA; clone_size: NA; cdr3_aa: CSASSSGGADTIYF; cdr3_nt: TGCAGTGCTAGTTCGTCCGGGGGCGCGGACACCATATATTTT
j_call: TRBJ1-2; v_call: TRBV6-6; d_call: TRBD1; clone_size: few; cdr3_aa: CASSSTGGSIYGYTF; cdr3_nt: TGTGCCAGCAGCTCGACAGGGGGCAGTATCTATGGCTACACCTTC
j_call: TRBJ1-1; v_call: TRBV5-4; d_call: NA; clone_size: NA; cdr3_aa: CASSLLLVNTEAFF; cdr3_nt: TGTGCCAGCAGCTTGCTCCTGGTGAACACTGAAGCTTTCTTT
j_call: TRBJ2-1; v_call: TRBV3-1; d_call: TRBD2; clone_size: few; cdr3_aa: CASSQGLAGGYNEQFF; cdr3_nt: TGTGCCAGCAGCCAAGGTCTAGCGGGGGGTTACAATGAGCAGTTCTTC
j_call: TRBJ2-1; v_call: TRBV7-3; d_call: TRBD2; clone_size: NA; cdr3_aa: CASSPGGGGFYEQFF; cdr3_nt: TGTGCCAGCAGCCCTGGCGGGGGGGGCTTCTACGAGCAGTTCTTC
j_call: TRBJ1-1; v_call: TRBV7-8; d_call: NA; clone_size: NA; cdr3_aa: CASSLGAVLNTEAFF; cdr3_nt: TGTGCCAGCAGCTTAGGAGCCGTACTGAATACTGAAGCTTTCTTT
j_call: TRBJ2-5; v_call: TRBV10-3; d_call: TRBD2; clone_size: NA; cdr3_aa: CAIRGLDGETQYF; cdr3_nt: TGTGCCATCAGGGGACTAGACGGAGAGACCCAGTACTTC